This T cell receptor beta chain was sequenced during a study of blood T cell repertoires in COVID-19. Authors' methods: Reference gene primer amplification gave nucleated cell count estimates. Using immunoSEQ multiplex PCR, the repertoire was profiled, and TCRdb retains in-frame clones only, with some absent. The V and J calls and the clone size are those of that table, but D and trimming were determined from the DNA. This sample has a few hundred thousand clones, with around 87% found just once. Germline V gene data show CDR1 as SEHNR and CDR2 as FQNEAQ (reference sequence). This CDR3 spans 17 amino acids. Unmatched junction bases numbered 15, after V lost 4 bases and J lost 9 bases. This clone was found once. Living in under 30 US areas, the participants were between roughly 18 and 90 years of age.

The rearrangement uses TRBV7-9 and TRBJ2-1, with 10 bases identical to TRBD2. The sequence derives from a man aged 25 to 45 who had recovered from COVID-19. The sequenced material came from PBMCs or T cells enriched from blood (not recorded which). CDR3 DNA: TGTGCCAGCAGCTCCTGGACTAGCGGTCAGGAAAGGAGTGAGCAGTTCTTC. This sequence encodes CASSSWTSGQERSEQFF.